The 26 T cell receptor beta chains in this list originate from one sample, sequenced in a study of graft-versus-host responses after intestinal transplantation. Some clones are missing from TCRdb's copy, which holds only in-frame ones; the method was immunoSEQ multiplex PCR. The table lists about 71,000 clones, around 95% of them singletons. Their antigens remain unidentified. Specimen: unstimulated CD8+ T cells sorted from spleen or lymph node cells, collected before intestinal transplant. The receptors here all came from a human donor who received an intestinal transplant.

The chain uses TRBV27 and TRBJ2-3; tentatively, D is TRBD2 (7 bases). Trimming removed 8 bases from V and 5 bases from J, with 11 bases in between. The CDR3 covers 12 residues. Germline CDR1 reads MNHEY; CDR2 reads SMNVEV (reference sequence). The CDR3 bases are TGTGCCAGCGGCGGGGGCGGAGATACGCAGTATTTT. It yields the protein CASGGGGDTQYF.

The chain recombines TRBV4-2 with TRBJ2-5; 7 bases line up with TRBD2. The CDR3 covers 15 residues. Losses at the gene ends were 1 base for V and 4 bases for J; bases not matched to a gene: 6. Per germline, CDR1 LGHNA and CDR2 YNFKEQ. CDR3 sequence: CASSQGGRERETQYF. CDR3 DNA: TGTGCCAGCAGCCAAGGGGGGAGGGAAAGAGAGACCCAGTACTTC.

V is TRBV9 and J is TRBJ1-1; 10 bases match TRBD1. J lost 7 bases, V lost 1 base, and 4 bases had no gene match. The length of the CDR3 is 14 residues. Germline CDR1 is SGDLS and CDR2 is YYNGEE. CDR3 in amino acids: CASSVWDRGDEAFF. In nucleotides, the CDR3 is TGTGCCAGCAGCGTATGGGACAGGGGCGATGAAGCTTTCTTT.

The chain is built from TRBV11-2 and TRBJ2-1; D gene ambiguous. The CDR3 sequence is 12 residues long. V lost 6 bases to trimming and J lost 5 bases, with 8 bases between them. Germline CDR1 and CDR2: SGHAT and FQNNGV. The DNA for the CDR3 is TGTGCCAGCAGTCATTTAAACAATGAGCAGTTCTTC. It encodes CASSHLNNEQFF.

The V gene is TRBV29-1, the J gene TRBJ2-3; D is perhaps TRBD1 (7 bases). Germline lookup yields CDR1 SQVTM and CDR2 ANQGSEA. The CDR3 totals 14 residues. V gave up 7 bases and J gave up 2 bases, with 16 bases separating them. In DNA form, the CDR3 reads TGCAGCGCCGGCGGGACAGAATACACAGATACGCAGTATTTT. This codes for CSAGGTEYTDTQYF.

CDR3 in DNA: TGTGCCAGCAGCGTAACTGGAGAGGAAGAGACCCAGTACTTC. Amino acid sequence: CASSVTGEEETQYF. V gene TRBV9 combines with J gene TRBJ2-5; no definite D call. The V and J ends lost 1 base and 3 bases respectively, with 10 bases between them. The germline CDR1 and CDR2 sequences are SGDLS and YYNGEE. The CDR3 consists of 14 residues. Complete variable domain (other parts from reference TRBV9 and TRBJ2-5): DSGVTQTPKHLITATGQRVTLRCSPRSGDLSVYWYQQSLDQGLQFLIQYYNGEERAKGNILERFSAQQFPDLHSELNLSSLELGDSALYFCASSVTGEEETQYFGPGTRLLVL.

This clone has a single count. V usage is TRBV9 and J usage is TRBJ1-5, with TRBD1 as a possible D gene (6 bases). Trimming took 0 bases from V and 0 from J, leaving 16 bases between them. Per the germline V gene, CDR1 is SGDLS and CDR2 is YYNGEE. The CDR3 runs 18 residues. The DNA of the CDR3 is TGTGCCAGCAGCGTAGCTCTGTCAGGGGAGAATAGCAATCAGCCCCAGCATTTT. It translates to CASSVALSGENSNQPQHF.

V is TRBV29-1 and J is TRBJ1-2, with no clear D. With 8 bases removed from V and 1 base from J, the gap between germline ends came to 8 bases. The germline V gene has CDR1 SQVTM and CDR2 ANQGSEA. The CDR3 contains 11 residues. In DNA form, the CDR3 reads TGCAGCATCGGAGGTAACTATGGCTACACCTTC. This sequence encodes CSIGGNYGYTF.

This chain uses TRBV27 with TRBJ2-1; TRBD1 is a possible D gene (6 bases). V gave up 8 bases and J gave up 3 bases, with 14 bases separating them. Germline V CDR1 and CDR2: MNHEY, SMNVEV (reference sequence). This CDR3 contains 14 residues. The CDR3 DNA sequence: TGTGCCAGCTCGGGACACTCAAACTACAATGAGCAGTTCTTC. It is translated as CASSGHSNYNEQFF.

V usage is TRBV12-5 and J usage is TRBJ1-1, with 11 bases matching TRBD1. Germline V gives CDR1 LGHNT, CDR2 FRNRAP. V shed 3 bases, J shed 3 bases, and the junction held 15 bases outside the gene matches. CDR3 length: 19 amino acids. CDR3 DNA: TGTGCTAGTGGTTTTATGTACTGGACAGGGGGCGGTGGGGACACTGAAGCTTTCTTT. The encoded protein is CASGFMYWTGGGGDTEAFF.

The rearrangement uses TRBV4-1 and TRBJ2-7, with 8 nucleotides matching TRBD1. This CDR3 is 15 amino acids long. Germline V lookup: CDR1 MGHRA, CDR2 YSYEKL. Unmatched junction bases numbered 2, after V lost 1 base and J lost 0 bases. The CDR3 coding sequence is TGCGCCAGCAGCCAAGGGACAGGGACCTCCTACGAGCAGTACTTC. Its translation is CASSQGTGTSYEQYF.

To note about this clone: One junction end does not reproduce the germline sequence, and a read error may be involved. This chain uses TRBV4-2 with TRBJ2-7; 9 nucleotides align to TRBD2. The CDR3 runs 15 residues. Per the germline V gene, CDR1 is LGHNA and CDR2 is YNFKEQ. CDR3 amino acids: CASSQDVVAGVPDLF. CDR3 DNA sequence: TGTGCCAGCAGCCAAGATGTAGTAGCGGGGGTGCCGGACCTCTTC.

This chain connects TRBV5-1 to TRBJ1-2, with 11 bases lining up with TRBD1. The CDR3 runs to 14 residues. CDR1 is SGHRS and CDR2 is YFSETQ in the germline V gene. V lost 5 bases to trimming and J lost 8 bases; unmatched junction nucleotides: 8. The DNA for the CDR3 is TGCGCCAGCAGAGACGGACAGGGGGCGCAGGGCTACACCTTC. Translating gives CASRDGQGAQGYTF.

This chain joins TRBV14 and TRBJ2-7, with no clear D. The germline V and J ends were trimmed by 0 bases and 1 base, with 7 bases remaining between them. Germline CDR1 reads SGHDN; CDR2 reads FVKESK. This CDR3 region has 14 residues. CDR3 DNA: TGTGCCAGCAGCCAAGAACGCCCGTCCTACGAGCAGTACTTC. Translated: CASSQERPSYEQYF.

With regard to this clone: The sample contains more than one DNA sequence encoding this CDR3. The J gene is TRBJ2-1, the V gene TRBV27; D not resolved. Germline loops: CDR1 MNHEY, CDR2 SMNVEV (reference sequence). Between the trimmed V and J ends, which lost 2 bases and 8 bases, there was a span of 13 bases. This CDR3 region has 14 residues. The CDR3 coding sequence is TGTGCCAGCAGTTTAAGGCCCCGTGGCGATGAGCAGTTCTTC. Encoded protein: CASSLRPRGDEQFF.

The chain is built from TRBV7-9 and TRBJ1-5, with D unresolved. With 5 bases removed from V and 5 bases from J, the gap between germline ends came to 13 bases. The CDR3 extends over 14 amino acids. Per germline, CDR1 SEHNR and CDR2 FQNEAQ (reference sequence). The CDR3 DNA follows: TGTGCCAGCAGCCAAGCCCAGGAGGATCAGCCCCAGCATTTT. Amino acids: CASSQAQEDQPQHF. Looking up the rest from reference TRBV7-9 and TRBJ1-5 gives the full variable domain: DTGVSQNPRHKITKRGQNVTFRCDPISEHNRLYWYRQTLGQGPEFLTYFQNEAQLEKSRLLSDRFSAERPKGSFSTLEIQRTEQGDSAMYLCASSQAQEDQPQHFGDGTRLSIL.

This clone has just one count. CDR3 sequence reads: CASSPPRTGAYNEQFF. CDR3 bases: TGTGCCAGCTCACCACCGAGGACGGGAGCCTACAATGAGCAGTTCTTC. The chain couples TRBV18 to TRBJ2-1; TRBD2 is a possible D gene (6 bases). Germline loops: CDR1 KGHSH, CDR2 LQKENI. The CDR3 covers 16 residues. Trimming left V 0 bases short and J 2 bases short, with 11 bases between.

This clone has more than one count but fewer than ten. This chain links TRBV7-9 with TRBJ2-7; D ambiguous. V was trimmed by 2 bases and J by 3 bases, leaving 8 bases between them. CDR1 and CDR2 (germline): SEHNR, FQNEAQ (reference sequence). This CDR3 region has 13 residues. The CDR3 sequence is CASSLPADYEQYF. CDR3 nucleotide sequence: TGTGCCAGCAGCTTACCAGCCGACTACGAGCAGTACTTC.

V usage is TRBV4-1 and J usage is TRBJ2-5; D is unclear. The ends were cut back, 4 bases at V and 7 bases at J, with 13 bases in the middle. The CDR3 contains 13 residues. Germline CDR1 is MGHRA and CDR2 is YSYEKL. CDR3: CASSRLGSGTQYF. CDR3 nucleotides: TGCGCCAGCAGCCGTCTAGGTTCAGGGACCCAGTACTTC.

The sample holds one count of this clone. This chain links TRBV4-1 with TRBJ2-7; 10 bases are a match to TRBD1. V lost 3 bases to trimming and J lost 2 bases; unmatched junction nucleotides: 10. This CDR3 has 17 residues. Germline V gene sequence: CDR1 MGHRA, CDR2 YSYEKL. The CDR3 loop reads CASSQEAGTGATYEQYF. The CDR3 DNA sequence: TGCGCCAGCAGCCAGGAAGCCGGGACAGGGGCCACCTACGAGCAGTACTTC.

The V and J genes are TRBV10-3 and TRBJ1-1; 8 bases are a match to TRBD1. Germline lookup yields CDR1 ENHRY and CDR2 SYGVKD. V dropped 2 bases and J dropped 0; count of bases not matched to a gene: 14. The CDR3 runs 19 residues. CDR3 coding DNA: TGTGCCATCAGTGAGCCCGACAGGGGACGGTCCAAAATGAACACTGAAGCTTTCTTT. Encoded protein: CAISEPDRGRSKMNTEAFF.

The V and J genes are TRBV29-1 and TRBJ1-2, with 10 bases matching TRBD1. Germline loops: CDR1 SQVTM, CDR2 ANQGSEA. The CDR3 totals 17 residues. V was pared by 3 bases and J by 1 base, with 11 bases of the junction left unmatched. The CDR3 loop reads CSVDAGTGVLLNYGYTF. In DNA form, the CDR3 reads TGCAGCGTTGATGCAGGGACAGGGGTCCTTCTTAACTATGGCTACACCTTC.

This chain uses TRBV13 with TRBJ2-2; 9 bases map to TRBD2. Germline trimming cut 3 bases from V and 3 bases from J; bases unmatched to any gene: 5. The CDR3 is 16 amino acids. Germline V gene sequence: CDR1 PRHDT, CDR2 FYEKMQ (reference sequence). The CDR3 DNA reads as TGTGCCAGCAGCTTGGTAGCGGGAGAGTACACCGGGGAGCTGTTTTTT. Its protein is CASSLVAGEYTGELFF.

CDR3 DNA: TGTGCCAGCAGTAGTGGGACCCTCCTTTTTACCTACAATGAGCAGTTCTTC. Translating it yields CASSSGTLLFTYNEQFF. The chain has TRBV27 and TRBJ2-1; D is tentatively TRBD1 or TRBD2 (5 bases each). The CDR3 loop spans 17 amino acids. Per the germline V gene, CDR1 is MNHEY and CDR2 is SMNVEV (reference sequence). Trimming removed 5 bases at V and 2 bases at J, with 19 bases between.

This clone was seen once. In DNA form, the CDR3 reads TGTGCCAGCAGCCACCCTAGCGCCCACCCCCTATCCTACAATGAGCAGTTCTTC. As protein: CASSHPSAHPLSYNEQFF. This sequence joins TRBV14 and TRBJ2-1; TRBD2 might be the D (6 bases). Germline V gene lookup returns CDR1 SGHDN and CDR2 FVKESK. Trimming pared 3 bases from V and 1 base from J, leaving 19 bases between. CDR3 length: 18 residues.

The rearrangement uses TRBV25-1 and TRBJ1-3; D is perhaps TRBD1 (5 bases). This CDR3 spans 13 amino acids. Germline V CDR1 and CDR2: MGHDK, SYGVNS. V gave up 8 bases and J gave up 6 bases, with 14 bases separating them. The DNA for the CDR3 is TGTGCCAGCGGCCCGGGGCAGTTAAACACCATATATTTT. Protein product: CASGPGQLNTIYF.